This T cell receptor beta chain was sequenced during a study of T cells in Graves' hyperthyroidism and ophthalmopathy. At the level of the study: Peripheral blood was secured at the point of initial diagnosis, before any treatment. Broader study findings: In the analysis, a 13 V-J model separated ophthalmopathy from stable hyperthyroidism. In the blood, most expanded thyroid clonotypes above 0.001 appeared as well.

This clonotype has only a few counts. The target antigen is unknown. One base away lies a much larger clone, so this may be a sequencing read error. Amplified TCR beta CDR3 regions derived from RNA transcripts. Initially, a first-round RT-PCR of the TCR CDR3 employed the HTBI primer set. MiXCR, run by TCRdb on the multiplex PCR reads, gives a single entry per CDR3 protein. The profile shows some 180,000 distinct CDR3 sequences, over 15% of them singletons. The CDR3 has 15 residues. V lost 6 bases, J lost 10 bases, and 19 bases lay in between. Germline V lookup: CDR1 MNHNS, CDR2 SASEGT. The patients, who ranged from 18 to 65 in age, presented with newly diagnosed hyperthyroidism lasting under 2 months.

The genes are TRBV6-1 and TRBJ1-6; the D gene is possibly TRBD1 (6 bases). Sequenced material: blood. The receptor's source is a woman between 50 and 59 years old with Graves' hyperthyroidism. CDR3 loop: CASRKIANRGSPLHF. The CDR3 DNA sequence: TGTGCCAGCAGGAAGATAGCAAATAGGGGGTCACCCCTCCACTTT.